These T cell receptor beta chains were read from a single sample in a study of T-cell reconstitution after alpha-beta-depleted transplantation in children. TCRdb re-called the PCR reads through MiXCR, storing one row per CDR3 protein. The table has 100,000 or so distinct CDR3 sequences, about 25% seen once. Sequenced material: PBMCs, taken before TCRalphabeta/CD19-depleted stem cell transplant. These receptors all stem from a boy between 2 and 10 years old with acute lymphoblastic leukemia, due to receive a stem cell transplant. Both conserved end residues are part of each CDR3. Fields, in order: J gene, V gene, clone size, D gene, CDR3 DNA, CDR3 protein. A D gene is named only where the DNA matches it firmly. The size entry is marked missing in some rows and otherwise reads once, few, many or a size class.

>TRBJ2-7|TRBV5-1|NA|TRBD1
TGCGCCAGCAGCTCGGACAGGGGGCTGTTATACGAGCAGTACTTC
CASSSDRGLLYEQYF
>TRBJ2-3|TRBV12-3/TRBV12-4|NA|TRBD2
TGTGCCAGCACTAGAGGCTCCGGGACTAGCGGAGAGCGAAATACGCAGTATTTT
CASTRGSGTSGERNTQYF
>TRBJ1-5|TRBV5-8|NA|NA
TGTGCCAGCAGCTTGACTTCGGGGCATGGAAATCAGCCCCAGCATTTT
CASSLTSGHGNQPQHF
>TRBJ2-5|TRBV5-1|many|NA
TGCGCCAGCAGCACGGGGGACCAAGAGACCCAGTACTTC
CASSTGDQETQYF
>TRBJ2-1|TRBV11-1|few|TRBD2
TGTGCCAGCAGCTTATCGGGTCGGGGAGGGGCGCTTTTCTTC
CASSLSGRGGALFF
>TRBJ2-2|TRBV12-3/TRBV12-4|NA|NA
TGTGCCAGCAGAGTCGAAAACGGAGCCGGGGAGCTGTTTTTT
CASRVENGAGELFF
>TRBJ2-3|TRBV5-4|NA|NA
TGTGCCAGCAGCTTGGTAAGAGCGGAGGGGGTCGCAGATACGCAGTATTTT
CASSLVRAEGVADTQYF
>TRBJ2-1|TRBV29-1|many|NA
TGCAGCTCCAATTCCGGGACTCTCAACAATGAGCAGTTCTTC
CSSNSGTLNNEQFF
>TRBJ2-7|TRBV28|NA|TRBD1
TGTGCCAGCACCAGGACAGGGACCTACGAGCAGTACTTC
CASTRTGTYEQYF
>TRBJ2-7|TRBV12-3/TRBV12-4|few|NA
TGTGCCAGCAGTTTAGTCAGGGAAGGCGAGCAGTACTTC
CASSLVREGEQYF
>TRBJ2-7|TRBV3-1|NA|TRBD2
TGTGCCAGCAGCCATAAGGGACTAGCGGACTACGAGCAGTACTTC
CASSHKGLADYEQYF
>TRBJ2-2|TRBV6-1|few|NA
TGTGCCAGCAGACCCGGAGGGGTGAACACCGGGGAGCTGTTTTTT
CASRPGGVNTGELFF
>TRBJ2-7|TRBV13|NA|TRBD2
TGTGCCAGCAGCCCAGCGGGAGGGACCTACGAGCAGTACTTC
CASSPAGGTYEQYF
>TRBJ2-1|TRBV5-6|few|NA
TGTGCCAGCAGCGGGGGACAGCGTACCATCTTAGCGGGAACGAACAATGAGCAGTTCTTC
CASSGGQRTILAGTNNEQFF
>TRBJ1-3|TRBV12-3/TRBV12-4|few|NA
TGTGCCAGCAGTTTATCCAGCCGGAGAGGAAACACCATATATTTT
CASSLSSRRGNTIYF
>TRBJ1-1|TRBV12-3/TRBV12-4|NA|NA
TGTGCCAGCACAATGGGGCCCCTATGGACTGAAGCTTTCTTT
CASTMGPLWTEAFF
>TRBJ2-5|TRBV5-1|NA|NA
TGCGCCAGCAGCTTGGGCCCAGCGGAGGGGCGTGAGACCCAGTACTTC
CASSLGPAEGRETQYF
>TRBJ2-1|TRBV20-1|NA|TRBD2
TGCAGTGCTACCAAGCGGGAGGAAGGGTACAATGAGCAGTTCTTC
CSATKREEGYNEQFF
>TRBJ2-7|TRBV5-1|NA|NA
TGCGCCAGCAGCTTGGCCGCGGGGCTCTCCTACGAGCAGTACTTC
CASSLAAGLSYEQYF
>TRBJ2-7|TRBV20-1|many|TRBD2
TGCAGTGCTAGAGCGAGCCTAGGACTAGCGAGCTACGAGCAGTACTTC
CSARASLGLASYEQYF
>TRBJ1-1|TRBV29-1|many|NA
TGCAGCGTTGTTGGGGTTGGAGGGACTGAAGCTTTCTTT
CSVVGVGGTEAFF
>TRBJ1-5|TRBV15|few|TRBD1
TGTGCCACCAGCCGCCGAGGGACAGGGGGTCAGCCCCAGCATTTT
CATSRRGTGGQPQHF
>TRBJ2-1|TRBV5-1|NA|TRBD2
TGCGCCAGCAGCCTGGGACTAGCGGAGGACAATGAGCAGTTCTTC
CASSLGLAEDNEQFF
>TRBJ2-3|TRBV20-1|few|TRBD2
TGCAGTGCGCAAACTAGCGGAGGGGACACGGGGACGCAGTATTTT
CSAQTSGGDTGTQYF
>TRBJ2-5|TRBV2|NA|TRBD2
TGTGCCAGCAGGCCTAGCGGAGGGGCTCAAGAGACCCAGTACTTC
CASRPSGGAQETQYF
>TRBJ2-7|TRBV6-1|NA|NA
TGTGCCAGCAGCATCAGAACGGACGGGAGCTACGAGCAGTACTTC
CASSIRTDGSYEQYF
>TRBJ1-2|TRBV6-5|NA|NA
TGTGCCAGCTTCGGGCACCGCTATGGCTACACCTTC
CASFGHRYGYTF
>TRBJ2-5|TRBV28|few|NA
TGTGCCAGCAGTTTAGGGGGGCCTAAAGAGACCCAGTACTTC
CASSLGGPKETQYF
>TRBJ1-5|TRBV30|NA|TRBD1
TGTGCCTGGAGTCGGACAGGATCGGACACTCAGCCCCAGCATTTT
CAWSRTGSDTQPQHF
>TRBJ1-1|TRBV7-9|NA|NA
TGTGCCAGCAGCTTTTGGTCGAACACTGAAGCTTTCTTT
CASSFWSNTEAFF
>TRBJ2-3|TRBV4-1|NA|TRBD2
TGCGCCAGCAGCTACGGACTAGCGGGGGGAGATACGCAGTATTTT
CASSYGLAGGDTQYF
>TRBJ1-1|TRBV4-1|NA|NA
TGCGCCAGCGGCTTCGATAACACTGAAGCTTTCTTT
CASGFDNTEAFF
>TRBJ2-3|TRBV5-1|many|NA
TGCGCCAGCAGCTTGGTGGCAGGCACAGATACGCAGTATTTT
CASSLVAGTDTQYF